Below, 25 T cell receptor beta chains from the same sample are listed, as sequenced in a study of T cells in Graves' hyperthyroidism and ophthalmopathy (dated by TCRdb to the late 2010s). To prepare the library, multiplex PCR was applied. This sample was sequenced with an Illumina HiSeq 2000. TCR beta CDR3 regions were amplified from RNA transcripts. The first round of RT-PCR for the TCR CDR3 was performed with the HTBI primer set and the Qiagen OneStep RT-PCR kit. TCRdb passed the public sequencing reads through fastp at Q25 and MiXCR, retaining productive beta sequences. Identical CDR3 protein sequences are pooled into one entry, listed with their most common genes and DNA. This sample holds around 420,000 distinct CDR3 sequences; about 13% were observed only once. The ten largest clones add up to 5.3% of the sample. The sequencing input was blood. Receptor source: a woman between 18 and 29 years old with Graves' hyperthyroidism.

Remarks on this clonotype: The junction does not match germline at one end; this may be a read error. This sequence joins TRBV29-1 and TRBJ1-4; D is perhaps TRBD1 (6 bases). The germline V gene has CDR1 SQVTM and CDR2 ANQGSEA. The CDR3 is 11 amino acids. CDR3 DNA: TGCAGCGTTGCAGGGGCTGAAAACCTGTTTTTT. Its protein is CSVAGAENLFF.

This clonotype showed up many times. This chain links TRBV11-3 with TRBJ1-1, with a possible D match to TRBD1 (5 bases). CDR3 size: 11 residues. The V gene's germline CDR1 is SGHNT and CDR2 YENEEA. Trimming removed 5 bases from V and 10 bases from J, with 11 bases in between. The CDR3 is CASSLRGGAFF. DNA for the CDR3: TGTGCCAGCAGCCTTCGTGGGGGAGCTTTCTTT.

This clonotype was counted between two and nine times. V is TRBV14 and J is TRBJ1-1, with D tentatively TRBD1 (6 bases). CDR3 length: 14 residues. The germline gives CDR1 SGHDN, CDR2 FVKESK. Between the trimmed V and J ends, which lost 4 bases and 5 bases, there was a span of 14 bases. The CDR3 region has the DNA TGTGCCAGCAGCCCCGGGGGGGCTTGGACTGAAGCTTTCTTT. Encoded protein: CASSPGGAWTEAFF.

This clonotype was seen a handful of times. The chain has TRBV7-8 and TRBJ1-6; possibly TRBD1 for D (5 bases). This CDR3 spans 12 amino acids. Germline V CDR1 and CDR2: SGHVS, FQNEAQ. V lost 4 bases to trimming and J lost 7 bases, with 5 bases between them. CDR3 sequence: CASSSGNSPLHF. As DNA, the CDR3 is TGTGCCAGCAGCTCAGGGAATTCACCCCTCCACTTT.

There are many counts of this clonotype. The chain links TRBV7-2 to TRBJ2-1, with TRBD1 identical over 8 bases. CDR3 length: 15 residues. From germline, CDR1 is SGHTA and CDR2 FQGNSA. The V and J ends lost 4 bases and 10 bases, in that order; junction bases with no gene match: 12. CDR3 bases: TGTGCCAGCAGCTCATGGGGGACAGGTTCGGTAGAGCAGTTCTTC. Encoded protein: CASSSWGTGSVEQFF.

The chain couples TRBV30 to TRBJ2-7, with D unresolved. From germline, CDR1 is GTSNPN and CDR2 SVGIG (reference sequence). Trimming cost V 5 bases and J 5 bases, with 13 bases left between them. The CDR3 is 12 amino acids. This CDR3 reads CAWELGSDEQYF. The CDR3 DNA reads TGTGCCTGGGAGTTGGGTTCGGACGAGCAGTACTTC.

This clonotype was observed at least ten times. J is TRBJ1-2 and V is TRBV13; D call uncertain. Deletions cut 2 bases from V and 0 bases from J, with 10 bases between. Germline values: CDR1 PRHDT, CDR2 FYEKMQ (reference sequence). The CDR3 covers 15 residues. The CDR3 bases are TGTGCCAGCAGCTTACCCCCTGCTGCTAACTATGGCTACACCTTC. Its protein is CASSLPPAANYGYTF.

This clonotype appeared many times. This rearrangement joins TRBV10-2 to TRBJ2-3, with D perhaps matching TRBD1 (5 bases). The V and J ends lost 10 bases and 0 bases respectively, with 14 bases between them. The germline V gene has CDR1 WSHSY and CDR2 SAAADI. The CDR3 contains 14 residues. This CDR3 is CATPRNRSTDTQYF. CDR3 nucleotides: TGCGCCACCCCCAGGAACAGGAGCACAGATACGCAGTATTTT.

This clonotype was counted at least ten times. The chain couples TRBV20-1 to TRBJ1-1, with D perhaps matching TRBD1 (5 bases). V lost 4 bases and J lost 0, with 9 bases in between. There are 13 residues in the CDR3. Germline V gene sequence: CDR1 DFQATT, CDR2 SNEGSKA (reference sequence). The CDR3 nucleotides read TGCAGTGCTACCGTAGGGGTGAACACTGAAGCTTTCTTT. Amino acid sequence: CSATVGVNTEAFF.

The rearrangement links TRBV5-1 to TRBJ2-1; 8 bases map to TRBD2. V lost 0 bases, J lost 2 bases, and 7 bases stayed unmatched. Germline lookup yields CDR1 SGHRS and CDR2 YFSETQ. This CDR3 is built from 17 residues. In nucleotides, the CDR3 is TGCGCCAGCAGCTTGGCTGGTAGCGGGGCCGCCTACAATGAGCAGTTCTTC. This translates into CASSLAGSGAAYNEQFF.

This clonotype was recorded at least ten times. The genes are TRBV6-1 and TRBJ2-7; D unclear. Per germline, CDR1 MNHNS and CDR2 SASEGT. V was clipped by 1 base and J by 2 bases, with 15 bases between them. CDR3 length: 16 residues. The chain's CDR3 is CASSEVRVNEAYEQYF. The DNA of the CDR3 is TGTGCCAGCAGTGAAGTCCGGGTCAATGAAGCCTACGAGCAGTACTTC.

J is TRBJ2-1 and V is TRBV20-1; a weak D match, TRBD1 (5 bases). The CDR3 has 14 amino acids. Germline CDR1 DFQATT, CDR2 SNEGSKA (reference sequence). V was shortened by 4 bases and J by 4 bases, with 14 bases between the two germline ends. CDR3 sequence: CSAIEKDIYNEQFF. The CDR3 DNA sequence: TGCAGTGCTATTGAAAAGGACATATACAATGAGCAGTTCTTC.

This clonotype occurred many times. The V gene is TRBV20-1, the J gene TRBJ2-1; D is ambiguous. The V gene's germline CDR1 is DFQATT and CDR2 SNEGSKA (reference sequence). This CDR3 comprises 14 residues. Trimming left V 0 bases short and J 6 bases short, with 12 bases between. The CDR3 coding sequence is TGCAGTGCTAGAGATCTTGGAAGCACCAATGAGCAGTTCTTC. The encoded protein is CSARDLGSTNEQFF.

This clonotype has ten or more counts. The J gene is TRBJ2-2, the V gene TRBV5-1; possible D gene TRBD1, 6 bases. The ends were cut back, 0 bases at V and 1 base at J, with 10 bases in the middle. The CDR3 contains 16 residues. CDR1 is SGHRS and CDR2 is YFSETQ in the germline V gene. The CDR3 reads CASSLDPQGNTGELFF. As DNA, the CDR3 is TGCGCCAGCAGCTTGGATCCACAGGGGAACACCGGGGAGCTGTTTTTT.

CDR3 DNA sequence: TGTGCCAGCGGCGCACAACCCTTGGGGTCTGTCGGCGAGCAGTACTTC. Its translation is CASGAQPLGSVGEQYF. The V call is TRBV9, the J call TRBJ2-7, with D unclear. The CDR3 consists of 16 residues. V was trimmed by 7 bases and J by 6 bases, leaving 26 bases between them. CDR1 SGDLS and CDR2 YYNGEE come from the germline V gene.

Of note for this clonotype: A read error is possible here, since a much larger clone lies one base away. The rearrangement links TRBV30 to TRBJ2-5, with TRBD2 matching 11 bases. The CDR3 sequence is 15 residues long. Germline V CDR1 and CDR2: GTSNPN, SVGIG (reference sequence). CDR3 in amino acids: CAWSLPTSGIETRYF. The CDR3 DNA is TGTGCCTGGAGTTTACCGACTAGCGGGATCGAGACCCGGTACTTC.

This rearrangement joins TRBV29-1 to TRBJ1-2, with 7 bases fitting TRBD1. J gave up 2 bases and V 7 bases, and 4 bases lay outside the gene matches. The CDR3 sequence is 12 residues long. CDR1 and CDR2 from the germline V gene are SQVTM and ANQGSEA. CDR3 in amino acids: CSGSDRNYGYTF. CDR3 DNA sequence: TGCAGCGGCTCGGACAGGAACTATGGCTACACCTTC.

As regards this clonotype: Since a much larger clone is just one base distant, this may be a read error. The V call is TRBV12-3 or TRBV12-4, the J call TRBJ1-5; TRBD1 might be the D (6 bases). There are 19 residues in the CDR3. V was trimmed by 3 bases and J by 4 bases, leaving 25 bases between them. The CDR3 loop reads CASSFLPLLTGSRNQPQHF. CDR3 DNA sequence: TGTGCCAGCAGTTTCCTCCCTTTACTTACAGGGTCACGAAATCAGCCCCAGCATTTT.

CDR3 nucleotides: TGTGCCAGCAGCCACCTAGGACAGGGCGGCTATGGCTACACCTTC. Amino acids: CASSHLGQGGYGYTF. V gene TRBV3-1 combines with J gene TRBJ1-2; 8 bases are shared with TRBD1. Germline V gene lookup returns CDR1 LGHDT and CDR2 YNNKEL (reference sequence). This CDR3 region has 15 residues. V lost 3 bases to trimming and J lost 4 bases; unmatched junction nucleotides: 7. Based on the CDR3 plus reference TRBV3-1 and TRBJ1-2, the full variable domain is DTAVSQTPKYLVTQMGNDKSIKCEQNLGHDTMYWYKQDSKKFLKIMFSYNNKELIINETVPNRFSPKSPDKAHLNLHINSLELGDSAVYFCASSHLGQGGYGYTFGSGTRLTVV.

This clonotype was observed many times. V is TRBV9 and J is TRBJ2-7; no clear D gene. The germline CDR1 and CDR2 sequences are SGDLS and YYNGEE. Trimming removed 2 bases at V and 7 bases at J, with 13 bases between. The CDR3 runs 13 residues. CDR3 residues: CASSVEPLGEQYF. CDR3 in DNA: TGTGCCAGCAGCGTTGAACCCCTGGGGGAGCAGTACTTC.

CDR3 bases: TGTGCCAGCAGCGTGGGAGTACAAGAGACCCAGTACTTC. It specifies CASSVGVQETQYF. This chain joins TRBV9 and TRBJ2-5, with D perhaps TRBD2 (5 bases). V was pared by 2 bases and J by 2 bases, with 7 bases between. The CDR3 length is 13 residues. From germline, CDR1 is SGDLS and CDR2 YYNGEE.

This clonotype was recorded at least ten times. V is TRBV28 and J is TRBJ1-5; 7 bases line up with TRBD1. The germline gives CDR1 MDHEN, CDR2 SYDVKM. CDR3 length: 16 amino acids. After removal of 7 bases from V and 3 bases from J, the junction contained 12 bases not matched to a gene. The CDR3 here is CASTLGGGLLNQPQHF. In DNA form, the CDR3 reads TGTGCCAGCACTCTCGGAGGGGGCCTACTCAATCAGCCCCAGCATTTT.

This clonotype has more than one count but fewer than ten. The genes are TRBV4-2 and TRBJ2-7; 8 bases map to TRBD1. CDR3 length: 13 residues. The V and J ends lost 5 bases and 6 bases, in that order; junction bases with no gene match: 6. Per germline, CDR1 LGHNA and CDR2 YNFKEQ. The CDR3 DNA sequence: TGTGCCAGCAGCTCAGGACAGGGACTCGAGCAGTACTTC. Translating gives CASSSGQGLEQYF.

This clonotype was observed a handful of times. The chain recombines TRBV7-8 with TRBJ2-7; D is unclear. Germline loops: CDR1 SGHVS, CDR2 FQNEAQ. V lost 5 bases and J 2 bases, leaving 13 bases between the germline ends. This CDR3 has 14 amino acids. This CDR3 reads CASSETRSPYEQYF. The CDR3 nucleotides read TGTGCCAGCAGCGAGACCAGAAGCCCCTACGAGCAGTACTTC.

This clonotype was counted between two and nine times. The chain has TRBV27 and TRBJ1-5; 9 bases fit TRBD1. Germline V gives CDR1 MNHEY, CDR2 SMNVEV (reference sequence). V trimming: 5 bases; J trimming: 7 bases; junction bases outside the gene matches: 12. The CDR3 covers 16 residues. CDR3 sequence (DNA): TGTGCCAGCAGTCCTAGGCTGGGACAGGGTATCCAGCCCCAGCATTTT. Translation: CASSPRLGQGIQPQHF.